The 2 T cell receptor beta chains presented below share a single source sample, sequenced in a study of cytomegalovirus exposure and HLA in healthy donors. PCR involved 60 Vbeta and 13 Jbeta primers. Only in-frame clones appear in the TCRdb table, and some are missing; sequencing was by immunoSEQ multiplex PCR. The sample includes approximately 150,000 clones, roughly 76% of them seen just once. Sequencing was done on a sample of PBMCs. All receptors come from a woman aged 18-29 years in good health and CMV-seropositive.

The rearrangement links TRBV10-2 to TRBJ2-3; D unclear. Germline V gene data show CDR1 as WSHSY and CDR2 as SAAADI. Trimming took 4 bases from V and 5 from J, leaving 10 bases between them. The CDR3 runs 13 residues. CDR3 DNA sequence: TGCGCCAGCAGTGGCGGCAGAATAGATACGCAGTATTTT. The encoded protein is CASSGGRIDTQYF.

The chain is built from TRBV19 and TRBJ1-2; D is undetermined. Germline V gives CDR1 LNHDA, CDR2 SQIVND (reference sequence). With 2 bases removed from V and 1 base from J, the gap between germline ends came to 11 bases. The CDR3 consists of 15 residues. The CDR3 loop reads CASSIRQRLNYGYTF. The CDR3 DNA reads TGTGCCAGTAGTATACGCCAGCGGCTTAACTATGGCTACACCTTC.